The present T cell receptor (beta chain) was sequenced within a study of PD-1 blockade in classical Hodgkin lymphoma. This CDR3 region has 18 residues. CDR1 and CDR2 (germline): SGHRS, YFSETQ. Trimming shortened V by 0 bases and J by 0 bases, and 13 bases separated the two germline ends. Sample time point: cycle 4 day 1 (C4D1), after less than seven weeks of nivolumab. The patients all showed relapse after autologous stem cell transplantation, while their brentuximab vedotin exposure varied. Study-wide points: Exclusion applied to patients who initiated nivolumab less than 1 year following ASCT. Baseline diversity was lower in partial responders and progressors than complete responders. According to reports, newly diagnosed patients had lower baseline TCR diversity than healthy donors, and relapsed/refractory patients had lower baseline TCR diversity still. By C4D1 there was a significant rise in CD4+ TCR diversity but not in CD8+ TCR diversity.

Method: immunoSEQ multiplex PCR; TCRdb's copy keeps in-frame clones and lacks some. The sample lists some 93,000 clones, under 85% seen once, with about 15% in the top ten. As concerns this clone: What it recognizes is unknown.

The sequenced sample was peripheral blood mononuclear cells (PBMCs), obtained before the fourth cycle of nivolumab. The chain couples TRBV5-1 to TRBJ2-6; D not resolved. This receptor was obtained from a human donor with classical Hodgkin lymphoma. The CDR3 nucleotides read TGCGCCAGCAGCTTGGCCTTGCGGATCAGCTCTGGGGCCAACGTCCTGACTTTC. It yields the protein CASSLALRISSGANVLTF.